This TCR beta chain was recorded in a study of shared clonotypes between healthy human individuals. Study as a whole: For every donor, three CD4 naive, three CD4 memory, two CD8 naive and one CD8 memory plates were used. Study conclusions and caveats: Collection of samples was limited to blood; tissue repertoires likely differ.

V was clipped by 8 bases and J by 6 bases, with 20 bases between them. The germline CDR1 and CDR2 sequences are LNHDA and SQIVND (reference sequence). This CDR3 contains 14 residues. To note about this clone: Antigen unknown.

Only in-frame clones appear in the TCRdb table, and some are missing; sequencing was by immunoSEQ multiplex PCR. The sample includes 2 million to 2.5 million clones, more than 85% seen only once; the top ten take 1.5% to 2%. As defined, naive CD8 cells were CD45RO-negative and positively selected for CCR7, with terminally differentiated effector memory CD45RA+ cells excluded. This TCR came from a man aged 18 to 29 in good health. Some clones in this sample may be carry-over from other donors' samples. The rearrangement uses TRBV19 and TRBJ2-7; either TRBD1 or TRBD2 may fit D (5 bases each). The specimen was naive CD8+ T cells from PBMCs. CDR3 sequence (DNA): TGTGCCAGTTGTGCAGGGAGCCTACTACGCGAGCAGTACTTC. Residues: CASCAGSLLREQYF.